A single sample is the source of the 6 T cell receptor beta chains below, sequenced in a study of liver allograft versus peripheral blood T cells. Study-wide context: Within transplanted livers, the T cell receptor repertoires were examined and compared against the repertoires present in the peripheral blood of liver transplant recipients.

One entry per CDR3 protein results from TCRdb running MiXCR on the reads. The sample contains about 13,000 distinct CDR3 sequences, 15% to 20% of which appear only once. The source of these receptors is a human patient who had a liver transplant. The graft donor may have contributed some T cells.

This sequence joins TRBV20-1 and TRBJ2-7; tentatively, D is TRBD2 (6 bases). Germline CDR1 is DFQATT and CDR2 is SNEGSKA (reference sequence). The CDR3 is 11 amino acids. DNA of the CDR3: TGCAGCGTAGCGGCGCCCTACGAGCAGTACTTC. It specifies CSVAAPYEQYF.

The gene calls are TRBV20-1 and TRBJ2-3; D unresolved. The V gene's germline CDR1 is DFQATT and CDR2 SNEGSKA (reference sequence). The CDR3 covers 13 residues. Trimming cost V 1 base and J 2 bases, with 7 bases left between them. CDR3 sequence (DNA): TGCAGTGCTAGAGCCAAGTTCACAGATACGCAGTATTTT. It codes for CSARAKFTDTQYF.

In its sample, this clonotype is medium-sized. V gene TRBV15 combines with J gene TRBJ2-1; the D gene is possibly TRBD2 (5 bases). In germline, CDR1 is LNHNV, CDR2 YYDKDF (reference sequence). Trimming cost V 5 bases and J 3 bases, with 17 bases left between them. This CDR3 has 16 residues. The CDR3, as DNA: TGTGCCACCAGCCCCGGGCGCGGGTCTATCTACAATGAGCAGTTCTTC. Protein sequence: CATSPGRGSIYNEQFF.

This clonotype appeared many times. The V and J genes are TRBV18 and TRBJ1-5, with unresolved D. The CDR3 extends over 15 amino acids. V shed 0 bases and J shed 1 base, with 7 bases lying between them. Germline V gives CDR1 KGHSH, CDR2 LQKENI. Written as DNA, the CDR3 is TGTGCCAGCTCACCACCGGGCGGAAGCAATCAGCCCCAGCATTTT. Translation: CASSPPGGSNQPQHF.

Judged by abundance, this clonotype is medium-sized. The DNA for the CDR3 is TGTGCCAGCAGGGACCGGGACAGATGGGGATTATCGGACACCATATATTTT. Protein sequence: CASRDRDRWGLSDTIYF. The rearrangement links TRBV6-5 to TRBJ1-3; 7 nucleotides align to TRBD1. The junction had 19 bases not matched to a gene; V was cut back by 6 bases and J by 8 bases. The germline V gene has CDR1 MNHEY and CDR2 SVGAGI. This CDR3 spans 17 amino acids.

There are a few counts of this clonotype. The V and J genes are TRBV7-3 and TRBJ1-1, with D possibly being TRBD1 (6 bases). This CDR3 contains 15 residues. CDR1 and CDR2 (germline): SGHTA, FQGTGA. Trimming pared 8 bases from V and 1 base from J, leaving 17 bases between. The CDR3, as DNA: TGTGCCAGCTCCAGGGGACCCCTCCAGAACACTGAAGCTTTCTTT. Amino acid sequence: CASSRGPLQNTEAFF.